The sample holds a few counts of the clone carrying this TCR beta chain. This record comes from a study of early T cells in non-severe SARS-CoV-2 infection. The V gene lost 3 bases and the J gene lost 5 bases, with 4 bases spanning the gap. This CDR3 has 11 residues. One entry per CDR3 protein, called by TCRdb with MiXCR from the 5' RACE reads. The repertoire holds around 53,000 distinct CDR3 sequences, roughly 12% seen once, with about 8.9% in the top ten. This rearrangement joins TRBV12-3 or TRBV12-4 to TRBJ2-5; the D is unclear. The source of this sequence is an adult who was a healthcare worker with PCR-confirmed SARS-CoV-2 infection or an uninfected control (not recorded which). Sequencing was done on a sample of whole blood. CDR3 region: CASSFAETQYF. The CDR3 bases are TGTGCCAGCAGTTTCGCGGAGACCCAGTACTTC.